Listed below are T cell receptor beta chains from one sample, sequenced in a study of glioma-infiltrating T cells. TCRdb itself ran the multiplex PCR reads through MiXCR, one entry per CDR3 protein. Here the sample spans more than 300,000 distinct CDR3 sequences, roughly two fifths being singletons. Material for sequencing was glioma tissue, nonneoplastic brain tissue, or PBMCs (not recorded which). The receptors were gathered from a human donor with low-grade glioma or glioblastoma, undergoing nonglioma brain surgery, or in good health (not recorded which). The CDR3 runs from the conserved cysteine through the conserved F or W. D genes are given only for firm matches. Clone size is shown for a subset of rows, as once, few, many or a class of expanded clone.

>TRBV16|TRBJ1-2|NA|NA
CASSHAGLMTNYGYTF
TGTGCCAGCAGCCATGCAGGACTGATGACTAACTATGGCTACACCTTC
>TRBV10-3|TRBJ1-1|NA|NA
CAIGQPNTEAFF
TGTGCCATCGGACAGCCGAACACTGAAGCTTTCTTT
>TRBV2|TRBJ2-7|NA|NA
CASSGAGPDF
TGTGCCAGCAGTGGGGCAGGGCCTGACTTC
>TRBV27|TRBJ2-2|NA|NA
CASSILGFANTGELFF
TGTGCCAGCAGTATCCTGGGATTCGCGAACACCGGGGAGCTGTTTTTT
>TRBV4-1|TRBJ1-5|TRBD1|NA
CAISHGTGDGQPQHF
TGCGCCATCAGCCACGGGACAGGGGACGGACAGCCCCAGCATTTT
>TRBV27|TRBJ1-2|TRBD1|many
CASRPGQGNNYGYTF
TGTGCCAGCAGACCGGGACAGGGGAACAACTATGGCTACACCTTC
>TRBV4-3|TRBJ2-7|NA|NA
CASSQTRQVAFLLYEQYF
TGCGCCAGCAGCCAAACCCGACAGGTCGCATTTCTCCTCTACGAGCAGTACTTC
>TRBV7-9|TRBJ2-7|TRBD2|many
CASSLRTSEQYF
TGTGCCAGCAGCTTAAGGACTAGCGAGCAGTACTTC
>TRBV14|TRBJ2-1|TRBD2|few
CASSQPGLAGARDEQFF
TGTGCCAGCAGCCAACCGGGACTAGCGGGAGCCAGGGATGAGCAGTTCTTC
>TRBV20-1|TRBJ1-1|NA|NA
CSARASPANTETFF
TGCAGTGCTAGAGCGTCGCCAGCTAACACTGAAACTTTCTTT
>TRBV15|TRBJ2-7|NA|many
CATSKYGNYEQYF
TGTGCCACCAGCAAGTACGGGAACTACGAGCAGTACTTC
>TRBV6-1|TRBJ1-5|NA|many
CASSGGTADQPQHF
TGTGCCAGCAGTGGCGGGACGGCCGATCAGCCCCAGCATTTT
>TRBV2|TRBJ1-1|NA|once
CASSGQTNTEAFF
TGTGCCAGCAGTGGACAGACGAACACTGAAGCTTTCTTT
>TRBV27|TRBJ2-7|TRBD2|many
CASSSLGLGSYEQYF
TGTGCCAGCAGTTCATTGGGACTAGGGAGCTACGAGCAGTACTTC